This T cell receptor beta chain comes out of a study of T cells after yellow fever vaccination. Study findings and constraints: Most primary-vaccination clones reappeared after the booster (about 95% CD4, 88% CD8). Abundant bulk-derived clonotypes could contaminate FACS-sorted repertoires. Weaker, the secondary response peaked sooner, at day 5 versus 15.

Germline-derived CDR1 and CDR2 are MNHEY and SVGEGT. CDR3 length: 16 residues. With 4 bases removed from V and 0 bases from J, the gap between germline ends came to 13 bases. As regards this clonotype: Its antigen remains unidentified.

Universal primer sites and UMIs were introduced during 5'RACE template-switching synthesis of TCR cDNA. TCRdb reanalysed the 5' RACE reads using MiXCR and keeps one entry per CDR3 protein. The sample contains 300,000 to 350,000 distinct CDR3 sequences, about 4% of which appear only once. The sample consisted of PBMCs, taken 5 days after the yellow fever booster vaccination. The receptor comes from a man aged 18 to 30 who received the YFV17D yellow fever vaccine. The chain combines TRBV6-2 or TRBV6-3 with TRBJ2-1; D is undetermined. For the CDR3, the DNA is TGTGCCAGCAGTTCCGCTGCCCCCCGCTCCTACAATGAGCAGTTCTTC. Protein product: CASSSAAPRSYNEQFF.